The clone carrying this T cell receptor beta chain was recorded once. This record comes from a study of blood T cell repertoires in COVID-19. Study overall: Nucleic acid was either cDNA or gDNA, and it came from T cells, B-cell-depleted T cells, or PBMCs.

TCRdb's table, derived via immunoSEQ multiplex PCR, lists solely in-frame clones and lacks some. The table records about 130,000 clones, around 90% of them present only once. The V gene lost 5 bases and the J gene lost 8 bases, with 10 bases spanning the gap. Germline lookup yields CDR1 SEHNR and CDR2 FQNEAQ (reference sequence). This CDR3 has 13 amino acids. The chain carries TRBV7-9 and TRBJ1-6; D is possibly TRBD1 (5 bases). Sequenced input: peripheral blood. The sequence came from a man aged 50 to 59 with COVID-19, enrolled during active disease. CDR3 amino acids: CASSQDSYSPLHF. The CDR3 region has the DNA TGTGCCAGCAGCCAAGACAGTTATTCACCCCTCCACTTT.